This T cell receptor beta chain was profiled in a study of T cell repertoires in cytomegalovirus infection (dated by TCRdb to the late 2010s). For context, the study as a whole: Donor HLA type was relevant to the analysis, as public TCR beta signatures indicated carriage of CMV infection together with the matching HLA type. General study outcomes and caveats: The ex vivo response was dominated by HLA-C-restricted CMV-specific TCR beta clonotypes, which also provided the single most frequent clonotype in two of eight donors. Carriers of CMV infection plus the relevant HLA type were discriminated by the cumulative frequency of public TCR beta family members in the study cohort and in an independent roughly 370-donor cohort.

Sequences MNHEY (CDR1) and SVGAGI (CDR2) are obtained from the germline V gene. The CDR3, cysteine through phenylalanine, is 14 amino acids long. Only the CDR3 portion is preserved as DNA: 42 bases, with reading frame beginning at the first base. V and J lose 5 bases and 9 bases, and a span of 19 bases separates them. The data were produced on an Illumina HiSeq 1500. TCRdb reanalyzed the raw reads on its own, using fastp at Q25 for trimming and MiXCR for clone calling, and kept in-frame beta chains. Each CDR3 protein appears once, grouped with its most common genes and DNA. A total of under 850,000 distinct CDR3 sequences appear in this sample, 35% to 45% of them only once. The top ten clonotypes cover roughly 2.8% of the sample. To note about this clonotype: It has no known antigen specificity. Nothing much larger sits one base from this clone, and base qualities are not available.

The sequenced material came from PBMCs. The sequence was obtained from a human donor in good health (CMV status not recorded). Some clones in this sample may be carry-over from other donors' samples. Rearrangement joined TRBV6-5 to TRBJ1-2; the best D guess is TRBD1, with 5 bases matching. The sequenced DNA is TGTGCCAGCAGTCCCCCGAGCCCGGCGGGGCGCTACACCTTC. This yields the protein CASSPPSPAGRYTF.